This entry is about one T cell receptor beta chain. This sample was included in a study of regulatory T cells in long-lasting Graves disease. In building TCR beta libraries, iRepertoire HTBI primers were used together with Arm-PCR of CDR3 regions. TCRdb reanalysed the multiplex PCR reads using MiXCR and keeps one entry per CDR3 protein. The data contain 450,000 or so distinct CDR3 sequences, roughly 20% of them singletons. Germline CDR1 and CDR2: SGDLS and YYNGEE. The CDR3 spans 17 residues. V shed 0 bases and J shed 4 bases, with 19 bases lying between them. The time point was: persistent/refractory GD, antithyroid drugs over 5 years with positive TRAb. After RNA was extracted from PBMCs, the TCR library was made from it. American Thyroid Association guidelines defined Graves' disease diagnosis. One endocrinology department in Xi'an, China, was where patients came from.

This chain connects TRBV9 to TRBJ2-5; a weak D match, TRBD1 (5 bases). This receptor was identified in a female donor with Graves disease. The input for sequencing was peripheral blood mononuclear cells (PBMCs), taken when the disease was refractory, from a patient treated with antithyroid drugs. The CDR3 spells CASSVAEGAGFRETQYF. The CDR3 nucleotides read TGTGCCAGCAGCGTAGCTGAAGGGGCAGGCTTTCGAGAGACCCAGTACTTC.